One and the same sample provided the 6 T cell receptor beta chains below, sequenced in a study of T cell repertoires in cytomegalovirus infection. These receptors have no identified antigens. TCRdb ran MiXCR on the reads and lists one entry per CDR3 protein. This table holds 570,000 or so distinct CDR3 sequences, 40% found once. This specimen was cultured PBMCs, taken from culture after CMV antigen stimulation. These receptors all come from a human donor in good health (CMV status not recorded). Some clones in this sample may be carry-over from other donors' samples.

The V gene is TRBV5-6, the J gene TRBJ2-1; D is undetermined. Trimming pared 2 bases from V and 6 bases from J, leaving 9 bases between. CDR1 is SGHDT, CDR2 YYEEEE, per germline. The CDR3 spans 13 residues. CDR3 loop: CASSLDRVNEQFF. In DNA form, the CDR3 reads TGTGCCAGCAGCTTAGATCGCGTCAATGAGCAGTTCTTC.

The CDR3 DNA sequence: TGTGCCAGCAGTACAACCTGGAGCTCCTACAATGAGCAGTTCTTC. This encodes CASSTTWSSYNEQFF. J is TRBJ2-1 and V is TRBV2; no definite D call. CDR3 length: 15 amino acids. Germline V gene sequence: CDR1 SNHLY, CDR2 FYNNEI. Trimming removed 5 bases at V and 0 bases at J, with 11 bases between.

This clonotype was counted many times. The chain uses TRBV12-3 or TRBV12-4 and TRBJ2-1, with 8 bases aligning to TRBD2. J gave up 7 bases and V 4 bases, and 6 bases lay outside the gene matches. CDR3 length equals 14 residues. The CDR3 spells CASSWSGSSNEQFF. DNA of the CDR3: TGTGCCAGCAGTTGGAGCGGGAGTTCGAATGAGCAGTTCTTC.

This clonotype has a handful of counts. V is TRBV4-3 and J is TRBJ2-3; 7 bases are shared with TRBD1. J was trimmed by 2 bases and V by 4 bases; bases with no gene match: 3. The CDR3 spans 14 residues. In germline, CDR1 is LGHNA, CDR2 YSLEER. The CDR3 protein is CASSLGQATDTQYF. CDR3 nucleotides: TGCGCCAGCAGCCTAGGACAGGCCACAGATACGCAGTATTTT.

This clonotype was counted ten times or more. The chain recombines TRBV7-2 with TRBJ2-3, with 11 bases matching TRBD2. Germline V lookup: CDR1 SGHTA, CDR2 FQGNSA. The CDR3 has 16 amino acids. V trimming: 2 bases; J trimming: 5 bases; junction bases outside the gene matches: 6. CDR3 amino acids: CASSLLAGGPGDTQYF. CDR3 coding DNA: TGTGCCAGCAGCTTATTAGCGGGAGGGCCTGGAGATACGCAGTATTTT.

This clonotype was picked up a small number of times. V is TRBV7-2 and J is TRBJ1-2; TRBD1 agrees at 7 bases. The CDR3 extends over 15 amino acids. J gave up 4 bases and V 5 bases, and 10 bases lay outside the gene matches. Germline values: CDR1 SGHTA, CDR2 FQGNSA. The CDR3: CASSPGQGDGYGYTF. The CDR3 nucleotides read TGTGCCAGCAGCCCAGGCCAGGGGGATGGCTATGGCTACACCTTC.